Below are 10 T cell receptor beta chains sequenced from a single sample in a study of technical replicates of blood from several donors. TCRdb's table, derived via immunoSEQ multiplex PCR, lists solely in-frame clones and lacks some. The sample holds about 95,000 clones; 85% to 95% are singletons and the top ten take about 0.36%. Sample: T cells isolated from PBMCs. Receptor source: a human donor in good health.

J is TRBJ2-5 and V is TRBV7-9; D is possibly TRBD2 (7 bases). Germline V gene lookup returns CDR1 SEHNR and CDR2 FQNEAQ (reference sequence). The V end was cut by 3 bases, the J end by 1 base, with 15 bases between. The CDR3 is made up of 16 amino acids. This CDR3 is CASSFTGGKGQETQYF. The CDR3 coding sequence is TGTGCCAGCAGCTTTACGGGGGGCAAAGGCCAAGAGACCCAGTACTTC.

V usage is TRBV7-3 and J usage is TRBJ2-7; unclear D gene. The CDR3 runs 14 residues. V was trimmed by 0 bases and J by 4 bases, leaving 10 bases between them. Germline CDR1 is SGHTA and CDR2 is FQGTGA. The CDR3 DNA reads TGTGCCAGCAGCTTAACGGGCAGCATTTACGAGCAGTACTTC. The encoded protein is CASSLTGSIYEQYF.

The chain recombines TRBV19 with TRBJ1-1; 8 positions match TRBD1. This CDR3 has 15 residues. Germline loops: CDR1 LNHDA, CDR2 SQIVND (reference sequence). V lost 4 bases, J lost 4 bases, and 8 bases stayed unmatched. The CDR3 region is CASSTTGGGSTEAFF. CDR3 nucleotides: TGTGCCAGTAGTACAACAGGGGGAGGTAGCACTGAAGCTTTCTTT.

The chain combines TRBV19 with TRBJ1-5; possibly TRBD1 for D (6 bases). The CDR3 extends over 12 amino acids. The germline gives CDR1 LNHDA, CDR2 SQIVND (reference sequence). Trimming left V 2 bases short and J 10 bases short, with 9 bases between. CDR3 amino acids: CASSIRRGPQHF. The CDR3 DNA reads TGTGCCAGTAGTATACGCAGGGGTCCCCAGCATTTT.

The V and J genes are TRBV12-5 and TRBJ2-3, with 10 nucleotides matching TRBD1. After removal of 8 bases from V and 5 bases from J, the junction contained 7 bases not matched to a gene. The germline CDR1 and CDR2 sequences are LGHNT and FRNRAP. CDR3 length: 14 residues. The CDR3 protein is CASRQGARGDTQYF. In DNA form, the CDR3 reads TGTGCTAGTAGACAGGGGGCGCGCGGAGATACGCAGTATTTT.

The CDR3 sequence is CASSSGQGISYEQYF. The CDR3 nucleotides are TGTGCCAGCAGCTCTGGACAGGGAATCTCCTACGAGCAGTACTTC. The rearrangement joins TRBV13 to TRBJ2-7, with 8 bases that match TRBD1. The CDR3 length is 15 residues. Germline CDR1 PRHDT, CDR2 FYEKMQ (reference sequence). V shed 4 bases and J 0 bases; nucleotides not matched to a gene: 5. Using reference TRBV13 and TRBJ2-7 for the parts outside the CDR3, the full variable domain is AAGVIQSPRHLIKEKRETATLKCYPIPRHDTVYWYQQGPGQDPQFLISFYEKMQSDKGSIPDRFSAQQFSDYHSELNMSSLELGDSALYFCASSSGQGISYEQYFGPGTRLTVT.

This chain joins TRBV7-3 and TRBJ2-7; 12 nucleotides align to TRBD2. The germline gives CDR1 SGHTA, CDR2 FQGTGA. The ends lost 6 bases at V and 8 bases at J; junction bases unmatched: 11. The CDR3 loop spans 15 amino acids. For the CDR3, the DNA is TGTGCCAGCAGTCTCGGGGGGCTAGCGGGAGGGAAGCAGTACTTC. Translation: CASSLGGLAGGKQYF.

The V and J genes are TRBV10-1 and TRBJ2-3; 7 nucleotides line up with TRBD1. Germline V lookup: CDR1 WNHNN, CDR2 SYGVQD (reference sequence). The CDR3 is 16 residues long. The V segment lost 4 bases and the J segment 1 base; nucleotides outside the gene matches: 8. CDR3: CASSAKGTARTDTQYF. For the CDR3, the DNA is TGCGCCAGCAGTGCCAAAGGGACAGCCCGCACAGATACGCAGTATTTT.

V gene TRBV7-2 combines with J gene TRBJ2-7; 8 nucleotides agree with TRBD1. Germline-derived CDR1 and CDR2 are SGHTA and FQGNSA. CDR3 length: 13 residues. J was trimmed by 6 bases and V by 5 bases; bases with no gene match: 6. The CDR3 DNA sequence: TGTGCCAGCAGCCCCGGACAGGGCATCGAGCAGTACTTC. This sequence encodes CASSPGQGIEQYF.

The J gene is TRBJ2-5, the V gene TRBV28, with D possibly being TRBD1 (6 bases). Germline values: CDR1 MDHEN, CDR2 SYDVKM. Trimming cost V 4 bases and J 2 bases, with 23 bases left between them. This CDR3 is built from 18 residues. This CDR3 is CASSSPRVGAATQETQYF. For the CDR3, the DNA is TGTGCCAGCAGTTCACCACGTGTGGGGGCGGCAACACAAGAGACCCAGTACTTC.